This is a list of T cell receptor beta chains from one sample in a study of blood T cells in healthy people across ages. TCRdb used MiXCR to reprocess the 5' RACE reads, holding one entry per CDR3 protein. The profile covers about 720,000 distinct CDR3 sequences, with just under 25% appearing a single time and approximately 3.7% taken by the ten largest. The sample also formed part of further work on T cells of mothers and their children.

Material: blood. These receptors all stem from a boy aged 5-17 years in good health. Each CDR3 is given with its conserved first and last residue. The D gene is left open where the match is weak. Clone size appears in some rows only: once, few, many, or a class for an expanded clone.

clone_size: NA
j_call: TRBJ2-7
v_call: TRBV7-9
d_call: TRBD1
cdr3_nt: TGTGCCAGCAGTGATGGGACAGACATAAAGAGCTCCTACGAGCAGTACTTC
cdr3_aa: CASSDGTDIKSSYEQYF

clone_size: few
j_call: TRBJ2-7
v_call: TRBV5-8
d_call: NA
cdr3_nt: TGTGCCAGCAGCTTGAGTTCAGGGACCGAGCAGTACTTC
cdr3_aa: CASSLSSGTEQYF

clone_size: NA
j_call: TRBJ2-5
v_call: TRBV11-1
d_call: NA
cdr3_nt: TGTGCCAGCAGCTTAGCGCGGTCCAGGTCGCAAGAGACCCAGTACTTC
cdr3_aa: CASSLARSRSQETQYF

clone_size: many
j_call: TRBJ2-7
v_call: TRBV5-4
d_call: TRBD2
cdr3_nt: TGTGCCAGCAGCTGGGGGGGGACTAGCTCCTACGAGCAGTACTTC
cdr3_aa: CASSWGGTSSYEQYF

clone_size: NA
j_call: TRBJ2-7
v_call: TRBV30
d_call: TRBD1
cdr3_nt: TGTGCCTGGAGTGAGCCAGGGGGCTCCTACGAGCAGTACTTC
cdr3_aa: CAWSEPGGSYEQYF

clone_size: few
j_call: TRBJ1-5
v_call: TRBV12-3/TRBV12-4
d_call: NA
cdr3_nt: TGTGCCAGCCTCGACAACTTGGGCAATCGGCCCCAGCATTTT
cdr3_aa: CASLDNLGNRPQHF

clone_size: NA
j_call: TRBJ2-5
v_call: TRBV28
d_call: NA
cdr3_nt: TGTGCCAGACCACGCCTGGAGGGCCCAGAGACCCAGTACTTC
cdr3_aa: CARPRLEGPETQYF

clone_size: few
j_call: TRBJ2-3
v_call: TRBV18
d_call: TRBD2
cdr3_nt: TGTGCCAGCTCACCGGGACTAGCGAATACGCAGTATTTT
cdr3_aa: CASSPGLANTQYF

clone_size: NA
j_call: TRBJ1-2
v_call: TRBV12-3/TRBV12-4
d_call: NA
cdr3_nt: TGTGCCAGCAAACAGCTTTATGGCTACACCTTC
cdr3_aa: CASKQLYGYTF

clone_size: few
j_call: TRBJ2-5
v_call: TRBV28
d_call: TRBD2
cdr3_nt: TGTGCCACCGGGGGGGAATCGGGACTAGCGGCTCAAGAGACCCAGTACTTC
cdr3_aa: CATGGESGLAAQETQYF

clone_size: NA
j_call: TRBJ2-5
v_call: TRBV10-3
d_call: TRBD2
cdr3_nt: TGTGCCATCAGCGCCGAGGACCCGGGGGGTGAGCAGTACTTC
cdr3_aa: CAISAEDPGGEQYF

clone_size: NA
j_call: TRBJ2-3
v_call: TRBV3-1
d_call: NA
cdr3_nt: TGTGCCAGCAGCCAAGCCAGAACAGATACGCAGTATTTT
cdr3_aa: CASSQARTDTQYF

clone_size: NA
j_call: TRBJ2-3
v_call: TRBV7-2
d_call: TRBD1
cdr3_nt: TGTGCCAGCAGCTACAACCCAGGGACAGGAATCAATACGCAGTATTTT
cdr3_aa: CASSYNPGTGINTQYF

clone_size: NA
j_call: TRBJ1-2
v_call: TRBV29-1
d_call: NA
cdr3_nt: TGCAGCGTTGCCGGGGGCGCGACGGGCTACACCTTC
cdr3_aa: CSVAGGATGYTF

clone_size: NA
j_call: TRBJ2-1
v_call: TRBV12-3/TRBV12-4
d_call: NA
cdr3_nt: TGTGCCAGCAGTTTTTCTGGAGGGGGGCAGTTCTTC
cdr3_aa: CASSFSGGGQFF

clone_size: NA
j_call: TRBJ2-7
v_call: TRBV7-9
d_call: NA
cdr3_nt: TGTGCCACCTCAGGGGGGCTAGCTTCCGAGCAGTACTTC
cdr3_aa: CATSGGLASEQYF

clone_size: NA
j_call: TRBJ2-1
v_call: TRBV27
d_call: NA
cdr3_nt: TGTGCCAGCAGCACGGAGGGACAGGAGCAGTTCTTC
cdr3_aa: CASSTEGQEQFF

clone_size: NA
j_call: TRBJ1-5
v_call: TRBV30
d_call: NA
cdr3_nt: TGTGCCTGGAGTGGAGACAGCAATCAGCCCCAGCATTTT
cdr3_aa: CAWSGDSNQPQHF

clone_size: many
j_call: TRBJ2-5
v_call: TRBV12-3/TRBV12-4
d_call: NA
cdr3_nt: TGTGCCAGCAGTTTGGGGACTTTGGGAGAGACCCAGTACTTC
cdr3_aa: CASSLGTLGETQYF

clone_size: NA
j_call: TRBJ1-5
v_call: TRBV2
d_call: NA
cdr3_nt: TGTGCCAGCAAGGGGGGAGGCGTCAGTGACAATCAGCCCCAGCATTTT
cdr3_aa: CASKGGGVSDNQPQHF

clone_size: NA
j_call: TRBJ1-4
v_call: TRBV7-9
d_call: NA
cdr3_nt: TGTGCCAGCAGCTTAGCCCCAGGCAGGTCTAATGAAAAACTGTTTTTT
cdr3_aa: CASSLAPGRSNEKLFF

clone_size: few
j_call: TRBJ1-5
v_call: TRBV7-8
d_call: NA
cdr3_nt: TGTGCCAGCAGCTTAGGAGGGACGGGACCTTATAGCAATCAGCCCCAGCATTTT
cdr3_aa: CASSLGGTGPYSNQPQHF

clone_size: NA
j_call: TRBJ2-7
v_call: TRBV6-2/TRBV6-3
d_call: NA
cdr3_nt: TGTGCCAGCAGTTACGGGGAGGGGGCCATGGACTTC
cdr3_aa: CASSYGEGAMDF

clone_size: few
j_call: TRBJ2-5
v_call: TRBV6-2/TRBV6-3
d_call: NA
cdr3_nt: TGTGCCAGCAGCCAAAACCCAGAGACCCAGTACTTC
cdr3_aa: CASSQNPETQYF

clone_size: NA
j_call: TRBJ2-1
v_call: TRBV29-1
d_call: TRBD2
cdr3_nt: TGCAGCGTTGAAGGTATAGCGGGAGGGCCTTTTAATGAGCAGTTCTTC
cdr3_aa: CSVEGIAGGPFNEQFF

clone_size: NA
j_call: TRBJ2-7
v_call: TRBV6-6
d_call: NA
cdr3_nt: TGTGCCAGCAGTTACCCCGACGCCCTATACGAGCAGTACTTC
cdr3_aa: CASSYPDALYEQYF

clone_size: NA
j_call: TRBJ2-1
v_call: TRBV14
d_call: TRBD1
cdr3_nt: TGTGCCAGCAGCCAAATGTTCCGGGACAGGGGTCGGAATGAGCAGTTCTTC
cdr3_aa: CASSQMFRDRGRNEQFF

clone_size: few
j_call: TRBJ2-4
v_call: TRBV12-3/TRBV12-4
d_call: TRBD1
cdr3_nt: TGTGCCAGCAGTTCGACACAGGGGTGGAACATTCAGTACTTC
cdr3_aa: CASSSTQGWNIQYF

clone_size: NA
j_call: TRBJ1-2
v_call: TRBV9
d_call: TRBD1
cdr3_nt: TGTGCCAGCAGCGTGGGGTCACTGGACAGGGACTATGGCTACACCTTC
cdr3_aa: CASSVGSLDRDYGYTF

clone_size: NA
j_call: TRBJ2-4
v_call: TRBV20-1
d_call: TRBD1
cdr3_nt: TGCAGTGCTAGTGACCAGGGGGACAAAAACATTCAGTACTTC
cdr3_aa: CSASDQGDKNIQYF

clone_size: few
j_call: TRBJ2-7
v_call: TRBV29-1
d_call: TRBD2
cdr3_nt: TGCAGCGTTGAAGAAGCCAGCGGGATTTCCTACGAGCAGTACTTC
cdr3_aa: CSVEEASGISYEQYF

clone_size: NA
j_call: TRBJ2-7
v_call: TRBV15
d_call: TRBD1
cdr3_nt: TGTGCCACCAGCAGGTCCGGGACAGGGAATGTCAAGGTCCGTGTACACGAGCAGTACTTC
cdr3_aa: CATSRSGTGNVKVRVHEQYF

clone_size: NA
j_call: TRBJ2-5
v_call: TRBV20-1
d_call: TRBD2
cdr3_nt: TGCAGTGCTAGAGACGAGAGACTAGCGTTACAAGAGACCCAGTACTTC
cdr3_aa: CSARDERLALQETQYF

clone_size: NA
j_call: TRBJ2-1
v_call: TRBV11-2
d_call: NA
cdr3_nt: TGTGCCAGCAGCTTAGATTTACCATACAATGAGCAGTTCTTC
cdr3_aa: CASSLDLPYNEQFF

clone_size: NA
j_call: TRBJ2-4
v_call: TRBV28
d_call: NA
cdr3_nt: TGTGCCAGCAGTTCGGGGGATTACAAAAACATTCAGTACTTC
cdr3_aa: CASSSGDYKNIQYF

clone_size: few
j_call: TRBJ2-7
v_call: TRBV6-2/TRBV6-3
d_call: TRBD1
cdr3_nt: TGTGCCAGCAGTCGATCCGGGACAGGTAGCGAGCAGTACTTC
cdr3_aa: CASSRSGTGSEQYF

clone_size: few
j_call: TRBJ2-2
v_call: TRBV24-1
d_call: NA
cdr3_nt: TGTGCCACCAGTGATTTCTTGACAGACTCGAACACCGGGGAGCTGTTTTTT
cdr3_aa: CATSDFLTDSNTGELFF

clone_size: NA
j_call: TRBJ2-1
v_call: TRBV4-3
d_call: NA
cdr3_nt: TGCGCCAGCAGCCACGGCGAGGGCTCCTACAATGAGCAGTTCTTC
cdr3_aa: CASSHGEGSYNEQFF

clone_size: NA
j_call: TRBJ2-7
v_call: TRBV28
d_call: NA
cdr3_nt: TGTGCCAGCAGACCGGACAAAAACTTCTACGAGCAGTACTTC
cdr3_aa: CASRPDKNFYEQYF

clone_size: NA
j_call: TRBJ1-2
v_call: TRBV6-6
d_call: NA
cdr3_nt: TGTGCCAGCAGTTACGAGCAGCTCTATGGCTACACCTTC
cdr3_aa: CASSYEQLYGYTF

clone_size: NA
j_call: TRBJ2-3
v_call: TRBV5-1
d_call: TRBD2
cdr3_nt: TGCGCCAGCAGCTTGGCACTAGCGGGGCTCACAGATACGCAGTATTTT
cdr3_aa: CASSLALAGLTDTQYF

clone_size: few
j_call: TRBJ2-2
v_call: TRBV9
d_call: NA
cdr3_nt: TGTGCCAGCAGCGTAGTTGGGGAGACCGGGGAGCTGTTTTTT
cdr3_aa: CASSVVGETGELFF

clone_size: NA
j_call: TRBJ1-1
v_call: TRBV9
d_call: NA
cdr3_nt: TGTGCCAGCAGCGTAGTTCAGGGAGCCTCTCAGGGTAGAGGTGCTGAAGCTTTCTTT
cdr3_aa: CASSVVQGASQGRGAEAFF